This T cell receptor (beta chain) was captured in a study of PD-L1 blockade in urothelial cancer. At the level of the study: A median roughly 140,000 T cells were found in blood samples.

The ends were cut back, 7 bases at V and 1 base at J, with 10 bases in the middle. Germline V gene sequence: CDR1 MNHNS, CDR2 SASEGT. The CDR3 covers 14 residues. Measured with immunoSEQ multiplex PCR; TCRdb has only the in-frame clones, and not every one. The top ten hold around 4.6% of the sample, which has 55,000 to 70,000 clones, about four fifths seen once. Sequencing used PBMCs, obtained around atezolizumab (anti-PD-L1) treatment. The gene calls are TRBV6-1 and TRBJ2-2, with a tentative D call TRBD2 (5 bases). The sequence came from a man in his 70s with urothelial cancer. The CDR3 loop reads CASTAEVNTGELFF. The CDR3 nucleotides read TGTGCCAGCACAGCGGAAGTGAACACCGGGGAGCTGTTTTTT.